Sequencing of this T cell receptor (beta chain) was carried out in a study of blood T cell repertoires in COVID-19. Study details: The United States, Italy and Spain provided the acute and convalescent COVID-19 samples. T cells, B-cell-depleted T cells, or PBMCs supplied cDNA or gDNA.

Authors' data handling: The assay estimated nucleated cells by amplifying reference gene primers. Method: immunoSEQ multiplex PCR; TCRdb's copy keeps in-frame clones and lacks some. The V and J calls and clone size were taken over from that table, and D and trimming were inferred from the DNA. The repertoire holds about 82,000 clones, with 75% to 85% as singletons. The CDR3 is 15 amino acids. V was trimmed by 7 bases and J by 0 bases, leaving 13 bases between them. Per germline, CDR1 MGHRA and CDR2 YSYEKL. Only one count was recorded for this clone. The sequence was obtained from a woman aged 40 to 50 with active or convalescent COVID-19. The chain recombines TRBV4-1 with TRBJ1-3; no clear D. Sequencing was performed on peripheral blood. The chain's CDR3 is CASTSILNSGNTIYF. The CDR3 DNA is TGCGCCAGCACCTCTATTTTGAACTCTGGAAACACCATATATTTT.